The T cell receptor (beta chain) described here comes from a study of graft-versus-host responses after intestinal transplantation. Whole-study context: After anti-thymocyte globulin induction, recipients took tacrolimus and steroids for around three years.

The CDR3 covers 14 residues. The germline V gene encodes CDR1 MNHNS and CDR2 SASEGT. V lost 7 bases and J lost 6, with 15 bases in between. The authors plated about 200,000 CFSE-labeled responder cells with about 200,000 irradiated, violet-dye-labeled stimulator cells. Using immunoSEQ multiplex PCR, the repertoire was profiled, and TCRdb retains in-frame clones only, with some absent. The sample yields more than 12,000 clones, roughly a third seen once. This clone was observed a few times. The sample consisted of alloreactive CD8+ T cells from a mixed lymphocyte reaction culture, taken before intestinal transplant. Subset: CFSE-low proliferating T cells sorted from roughly six-day pre-transplant mixed lymphocyte reaction (GvH or HvG direction). The gene calls are TRBV6-1 and TRBJ2-2, with a tentative D call TRBD1 (6 bases). The receptor was isolated from a human patient who received an intestinal transplant. The CDR3, as DNA: TGTGCCAGCAAAGCAGGGGAAGCGGCCGGGGAGCTGTTTTTT. Its translation: CASKAGEAAGELFF.